A selection of T cell receptor beta chains follows, all from one sample in a study of T-cell reconstitution after alpha-beta-depleted transplantation in children. MiXCR, run by TCRdb on the PCR reads, gives a single entry per CDR3 protein. The top ten hold 27% of the sample, which has a few hundred thousand distinct CDR3 sequences, over 40% seen once. Sample: PBMCs, taken before TCRalphabeta/CD19-depleted stem cell transplant. The receptors derive from a girl aged 2-10 years with aplastic anemia, due to receive a stem cell transplant. Both conserved end residues are part of each CDR3. D genes are given only for firm matches. Not every row has a clone size; where given, it reads once, few, many or a size class.

J gene,clone size,D gene,V gene,CDR3 DNA,CDR3 protein
TRBJ2-3,-,TRBD1,TRBV7-3,TGTGCCAGCAGCCCACGGACAGGGGCCCGCACAGATACGCAGTATTTT,CASSPRTGARTDTQYF
TRBJ2-3,few,-,TRBV5-1,TGCGCCAGCAGCTTCGGATACGGGATTGCCACAGATACGCAGTATTTT,CASSFGYGIATDTQYF
TRBJ1-5,-,-,TRBV5-1,TGCGCCAGCAGCCTTTACCCGGGGAGAGCCCCAATGGAACAGCCCCAGCATTTT,CASSLYPGRAPMEQPQHF
TRBJ1-1,-,-,TRBV20-1,TGCAGTGCTCGCGGCACTGAAGCTTTCTTT,CSARGTEAFF
TRBJ1-3,-,-,TRBV28,TGTGCCAGCAGCCGGACCAGGGAAAACACCATATATTTT,CASSRTRENTIYF
TRBJ2-7,many,TRBD2,TRBV7-3,TGTGCCAGCAGCTTAACTAGCGGGAACGAGCAGTACTTC,CASSLTSGNEQYF
TRBJ2-7,many,TRBD2,TRBV5-1,TGCGCCAGCAGCTTGGTTGTTAGCGGGCCCTCCTCCTACGAGCAGTACTTC,CASSLVVSGPSSYEQYF
TRBJ2-5,-,TRBD1,TRBV11-3,TGTGCCAGCAGCCCCCCCCGGGACAGGGGAGAGACCCAGTACTTC,CASSPPRDRGETQYF
TRBJ2-7,once,-,TRBV7-3,TGTGCCAGCAGCTTAAGTGGGGTCCGGGACGGGTCCTACGAGCAGTACTTC,CASSLSGVRDGSYEQYF
TRBJ2-7,-,TRBD2,TRBV9,TGTGCCAGCAGCGCCACTAGCGGGAGGCCCTACGAGCAGTACTTC,CASSATSGRPYEQYF
TRBJ2-7,-,-,TRBV20-1,TGCAGTGCTACCGGGGCTTACAGGGACGAGCAGTACTTC,CSATGAYRDEQYF
TRBJ2-5,-,-,TRBV7-3,TGTGCCAGCAGCTTATGGGGGGCTAGCCCTGGGGAGACCCAGTACTTC,CASSLWGASPGETQYF
TRBJ1-3,-,TRBD1,TRBV10-3,TGTGCCACCGGACAGGGCTTTGGAAACACCATATATTTT,CATGQGFGNTIYF
TRBJ1-2,few,TRBD1,TRBV7-9,TGTGCCAGCAGAGAACAGGGGGCGGACTATGGCTACACCTTC,CASREQGADYGYTF
TRBJ2-1,-,TRBD2,TRBV11-1,TGTGCCAGCAGCGCCCCGGGCGGGGGTAACAATGAGCAGTTCTTC,CASSAPGGGNNEQFF
TRBJ2-6,-,-,TRBV5-6,TGTGCCAGCAGCTTTCCAGGGTTTCCTGGGGCCAACGTCCTGACTTTC,CASSFPGFPGANVLTF
TRBJ2-1,-,TRBD2,TRBV5-1,TGCGCCAGCAGCGCTTTACCGGGACTAGCGGGGGGTGCTAGCTCCTACAATGAGCAGTTCTTC,CASSALPGLAGGASSYNEQFF
TRBJ2-1,few,TRBD2,TRBV9,TGTGCCAGCAGCGTAGAGGGGAGGGCAGATGAGCAGTTCTTC,CASSVEGRADEQFF
TRBJ2-7,many,TRBD2,TRBV20-1,TGCAGTGCTTATCCGGGACTAGCCTTAGGCGAGCAGTACTTC,CSAYPGLALGEQYF
TRBJ2-1,-,-,TRBV30,TGTGCCTGGAGTTCAGGGTCTTCCTTCTACAATGAGCAGTTCTTC,CAWSSGSSFYNEQFF
TRBJ2-7,few,TRBD2,TRBV7-9,TGTGCCAGCAGCGCAAGGACTAGCGGGAGTTACGAGCAGTACTTC,CASSARTSGSYEQYF
TRBJ1-1,few,-,TRBV25-1,TGTGCCAGCAGTGAATTACGGGCCTCGCACACTGAAGCTTTCTTT,CASSELRASHTEAFF
TRBJ2-6,few,-,TRBV27,TGTGCCAGCAGTTCGGACTCTGGGGCCAACGTCCTGACTTTC,CASSSDSGANVLTF
TRBJ2-7,-,TRBD2,TRBV9,TGTGCCAGCAGCGTAGCGGTTAGCGGGAGGTACGAGCAGTACTTC,CASSVAVSGRYEQYF
TRBJ2-3,once,TRBD2,TRBV24-1,TGTGCCACCAGTGAACGACTAGCGGGGGGATTAGATACGCAGTATTTT,CATSERLAGGLDTQYF
TRBJ2-7,-,TRBD1,TRBV20-1,TGCAGTGCTAGAGATCATGGGGGCAGGGGGCTGGCCTACGAGCAGTACTTC,CSARDHGGRGLAYEQYF
TRBJ1-1,many,-,TRBV4-2,TGTGCCAGCAGCCAAGTGGAGGGGCGTCGTGCTGAAGCTTTCTTT,CASSQVEGRRAEAFF
TRBJ2-5,many,-,TRBV28,TGTGCCAGCATGAGTACCGGGCAGGAGACCCAGTACTTC,CASMSTGQETQYF
TRBJ1-1,-,-,TRBV15,TGTGCCACCAGCAGAGTCCCGAGGGGGACTGAAGCTTTCTTT,CATSRVPRGTEAFF
TRBJ2-6,once,-,TRBV6-1,TGTGCCAGCAGCCTCTTACGCTCTGGGGCCAACGTCCTGACTTTC,CASSLLRSGANVLTF
TRBJ1-2,few,-,TRBV20-1,TGCAGTGCTGGATCCGGGACGCCTGGGTCAGGTGGCTACACCTTC,CSAGSGTPGSGGYTF
TRBJ2-7,-,-,TRBV5-5,TGTGCCAGCAACGAAATCGGGACGGCTTCCTACGAGCAGTACTTC,CASNEIGTASYEQYF
TRBJ2-1,-,TRBD2,TRBV6-2/TRBV6-3,TGTGCCAGCAGTTACTTGTTGAGACTAGCGGGAGGAAGCTCCTACAATGAGCAGTTCTTC,CASSYLLRLAGGSSYNEQFF
TRBJ2-3,-,TRBD1,TRBV7-8,TGTGCCAGCAGCTCCGGGACAGGTACCAGGGAGGATACGCAGTATTTT,CASSSGTGTREDTQYF
TRBJ2-7,many,TRBD2,TRBV12-3/TRBV12-4,TGTGCCAGCAGTTTAGTCGGGCTAGCGGGACGAAACGAGCAGTACTTC,CASSLVGLAGRNEQYF
TRBJ2-1,many,-,TRBV20-1,TGCAGTGCTAGAGATTGGGCGGCCCTTCGCAATGAGCAGTTCTTC,CSARDWAALRNEQFF
TRBJ1-2,-,-,TRBV29-1,TGCAGCGTTGTGGGGGGACCCTTTAACTATGGCTACACCTTC,CSVVGGPFNYGYTF
TRBJ2-1,-,TRBD2,TRBV6-1,TGTGCCAGCTGCTTCGGGACTAGCGGTTACAATGAGCAGTTCTTC,CASCFGTSGYNEQFF
TRBJ1-1,-,-,TRBV30,TGTGCCTGGAGTCCCCTTGCCCCGACTGAAGCTTTCTTT,CAWSPLAPTEAFF
TRBJ2-2,-,TRBD2,TRBV7-6,TGTGCCAGCAGCCACGGCCCTAGCGGGAGTTTGGAGACCGGGGAGCTGTTTTTT,CASSHGPSGSLETGELFF
TRBJ2-7,-,-,TRBV7-9,TGTGCCAGCAGCTTACAAGGCGAGCAGTACTTC,CASSLQGEQYF
TRBJ1-1,-,-,TRBV20-1,TGCAGTGCTAGAGGAGGCCCCTTGAACACTGAAGCTTTCTTT,CSARGGPLNTEAFF
TRBJ1-1,-,TRBD1,TRBV5-1,TGCGCCAGCAGCCACGGGACAGGGGTGAACACTGAAGCTTTCTTT,CASSHGTGVNTEAFF
TRBJ2-2,-,TRBD2,TRBV9,TGTGCCAGCAGCCCCGGGGGGGGGAGCACCGGGGAGCTGTTTTTT,CASSPGGGSTGELFF
TRBJ1-2,few,-,TRBV9,TGTGCCAGCCGCCGGGGGGCAAGGGATGGCTACACCTTC,CASRRGARDGYTF
TRBJ2-5,few,-,TRBV6-5,TGTGCCAGCAGTTACTCTCCCCCGGGGCAAGAGACCCAGTACTTC,CASSYSPPGQETQYF
TRBJ2-3,many,TRBD2,TRBV5-1,TGCGCCAGCAGCTTCTTCGGGGGGACAGATACGCAGTATTTT,CASSFFGGTDTQYF